The T cell receptor beta chain under discussion was sequenced for a study of T cell responses to AZD1222 COVID-19 vaccine. Study-wide results and caveats: The number of AZD1222 recipients seropositive at baseline was only 6 or 7. Breadth and depth of Spike-specific TCRs rose after two AZD1222 doses.

Sequencing used immunoSEQ multiplex PCR; TCRdb keeps in-frame clones, though not all of them. Of 20,000 or so clones in the sample, almost 85% are singletons; the top ten hold around 15%. Note on this clone: Its matching antigen is unknown.

Germline CDR1 and CDR2: SGDLS and YYNGEE. The CDR3 has 16 amino acids. Trimming at V came to 0 bases and at J to 3 bases, leaving 6 bases not matched to a gene. The study pooled second doses at about 4 or about 12 weeks. The TCR was taken from an adult who received the AZD1222 COVID-19 vaccine. The sample consisted of peripheral blood, taken 28 days after the second AZD1222 dose. The chain employs TRBV9 and TRBJ2-3, with 8 bases fitting TRBD2. Written as DNA, the CDR3 is TGTGCCAGCAGCGTAGTAGGCGGGAGGTGGACAGATACGCAGTATTTT. Its protein is CASSVVGGRWTDTQYF. The variable domain in full, with the rest retrieved from reference TRBV9 and TRBJ2-3, is DSGVTQTPKHLITATGQRVTLRCSPRSGDLSVYWYQQSLDQGLQFLIQYYNGEERAKGNILERFSAQQFPDLHSELNLSSLELGDSALYFCASSVVGGRWTDTQYFGPGTRLTVL.